What follows describes a single TCR beta chain. This record comes from a study of blood T cell repertoires in COVID-19. In the study overall: Sites in the United States, Italy and Spain provided acute and convalescent COVID-19 samples. PBMCs, B-cell-depleted T cells, or T cells were the source of the cDNA or gDNA that made up the material.

Germline lookup yields CDR1 LNHDA and CDR2 SQIVND (reference sequence). The CDR3 has 15 residues. V was pared by 8 bases and J by 5 bases, with 9 bases of the junction left unmatched. Measured with immunoSEQ multiplex PCR; TCRdb has only the in-frame clones, and not every one. Counted here are under 65,000 clones, about 88% occurring once; the ten biggest clones make up about 1.2%. The chain links TRBV19 to TRBJ1-6; TRBD1 agrees at 7 bases. The clonotype comes from a man aged 60-69 years with acute or convalescent COVID-19. The sequencing sample was made of peripheral blood. The CDR3 nucleotides read TGTGCCAGTGAACCCGGGACAGATGATAATTCACCCCTCCACTTT. As protein: CASEPGTDDNSPLHF. The variable domain in full, completed from reference TRBV19 and TRBJ1-6, reads DGGITQSPKYLFRKEGQNVTLSCEQNLNHDAMYWYRQDPGQGLRLIYYSQIVNDFQKGDIAEGYSVSREKKESFPLTVTSAQKNPTAFYLCASEPGTDDNSPLHFGNGTRLTVT.